This entry lists 25 T cell receptor beta chains sequenced from one sample in a study of post-analysis software for immune sequencing data. For these TCRs, the target antigens are not known. Findings of the study overall: Among roughly five TRBV segments more frequent in patients than controls were TRBV5-6, TRBV5-1 and TRBV20-1.

TCR beta cDNA libraries included unique molecular identifiers. TCRdb re-derived calls from the PCR reads in MiXCR, one entry per CDR3 protein. The sample contains 750,000 to 950,000 distinct CDR3 sequences, roughly half of which appear only once. The sample was blood. The receptor source for this set is a girl under 18 with multiple sclerosis.

The chain uses TRBV12-3 or TRBV12-4 and TRBJ2-7, with unresolved D. Trimming shortened V by 3 bases and J by 0 bases, and 18 bases separated the two germline ends. The CDR3 is 17 amino acids. The CDR3 nucleotides are TGTGCCAGCAGTTTGGGATCTTCACTTTCCTACTCCTACGAGCAGTACTTC. This sequence encodes CASSLGSSLSYSYEQYF.

This clonotype was recorded only once. At one end, the junction sequence differs from germline, possibly due to a read error. This sequence joins TRBV20-1 and TRBJ2-7, with D perhaps matching TRBD1 or TRBD2 (5 bases each). Germline V gives CDR1 DFQATT, CDR2 SNEGSKA (reference sequence). The CDR3 runs to 14 residues. The CDR3 loop is CSARDITRGWERYF. In DNA form, the CDR3 reads TGCAGTGCTAGAGATATTACTAGGGGATGGGAGCGGTACTTC.

The chain carries TRBV29-1 and TRBJ1-2; 9 positions match TRBD1. Germline values: CDR1 SQVTM, CDR2 ANQGSEA. This CDR3 has 16 amino acids. After removal of 4 bases from V and 3 bases from J, the junction contained 12 bases not matched to a gene. The CDR3 reads CSVVVVTGQGHYGYTF. The DNA of the CDR3 is TGCAGCGTTGTGGTCGTTACGGGACAGGGCCACTATGGCTACACCTTC.

This clonotype has more than one count but fewer than ten. The V and J genes are TRBV10-3 and TRBJ2-2; D is ambiguous. Trimming stripped 4 bases from V and 1 base from J, with 4 bases between. Germline V gene lookup returns CDR1 ENHRY and CDR2 SYGVKD. The CDR3 sequence is 13 residues long. The CDR3 protein is CAISGLNTGELFF. In DNA, the CDR3 is TGTGCCATCAGTGGACTGAACACCGGGGAGCTGTTTTTT.

This chain uses TRBV25-1 with TRBJ2-1; TRBD2 matches at 7 bases. Germline V lookup: CDR1 MGHDK, CDR2 SYGVNS. CDR3 length: 14 residues. The ends lost 10 bases at V and 3 bases at J; junction bases unmatched: 9. CDR3 nucleotides: TGTGCCACCGAGGGGTCTAGCGGCTACAATGAGCAGTTCTTC. Protein: CATEGSSGYNEQFF.

This clonotype occurred a few times. The gene calls are TRBV5-1 and TRBJ2-1; tentative D call: TRBD1 (5 bases). V was cut by 4 bases and J by 0 bases, with 11 bases left in between. This CDR3 spans 15 amino acids. CDR1 and CDR2 from the germline V gene are SGHRS and YFSETQ. The DNA of the CDR3 is TGCGCCAGCAGCACCGCACAGGCCTCCTACAATGAGCAGTTCTTC. It translates to CASSTAQASYNEQFF. Looking up the rest from reference TRBV5-1 and TRBJ2-1 gives the full variable domain: KAGVTQTPRYLIKTRGQQVTLSCSPISGHRSVSWYQQTPGQGLQFLFEYFSETQRNKGNFPGRFSGRQFSNSRSEMNVSTLELGDSALYLCASSTAQASYNEQFFGPGTRLTVL.

V and J are TRBV20-1 and TRBJ1-5; D possibly corresponds to TRBD1 (5 bases). The CDR3 is made up of 13 amino acids. Per the germline V gene, CDR1 is DFQATT and CDR2 is SNEGSKA (reference sequence). V was cut by 0 bases and J by 6 bases, with 9 bases left in between. The CDR3 loop is CSARDRARQPQHF. CDR3 in DNA: TGCAGTGCTAGAGACAGGGCCCGTCAGCCCCAGCATTTT.

The chain is built from TRBV29-1 and TRBJ2-1; D not resolved. The CDR3 totals 16 residues. Trimming pared 0 bases from V and 9 bases from J, leaving 21 bases between. Germline V CDR1 and CDR2: SQVTM, ANQGSEA. CDR3 nucleotide sequence: TGCAGCGTTGAAGACTTCATGGATTACCCCCCGGGTGAGCAGTTCTTC. Translation gives CSVEDFMDYPPGEQFF.

The chain combines TRBV29-1 with TRBJ2-5, with 7 nucleotides matching TRBD2. Germline loops: CDR1 SQVTM, CDR2 ANQGSEA. CDR3 length: 15 amino acids. J lost 5 bases, V lost 1 base, and 10 bases had no gene match. The CDR3 DNA sequence: TGCAGCGTTGAAGGCACTAGCGAGAGAATTGAGACCCAGTACTTC. Translation: CSVEGTSERIETQYF.

The chain employs TRBV6-5 and TRBJ2-5; unclear D gene. CDR3 size: 13 residues. Trimming removed 2 bases from V and 4 bases from J, with 8 bases in between. Germline CDR1 is MNHEY and CDR2 is SVGAGI. The CDR3 protein is CASSYGVRETQYF. In nucleotides, the CDR3 is TGTGCCAGCAGTTACGGGGTTAGAGAGACCCAGTACTTC.

J is TRBJ2-4 and V is TRBV9, with TRBD1 matching 7 bases. CDR1 is SGDLS, CDR2 YYNGEE, per germline. Unmatched junction bases numbered 15, after V lost 4 bases and J lost 8 bases. The CDR3 spans 16 residues. CDR3 DNA: TGTGCCAGCAGCTTCCGACAGGGTTTGAACGGGGACATTCAGTACTTC. Translation gives CASSFRQGLNGDIQYF.

A few counts support this clonotype. The chain couples TRBV2 to TRBJ1-2; D is unclear. CDR3 length: 15 amino acids. The germline CDR1 and CDR2 sequences are SNHLY and FYNNEI. V was shortened by 2 bases and J by 8 bases, with 18 bases between the two germline ends. CDR3 sequence reads: CASSETRTFTMGYTF. CDR3 sequence (DNA): TGTGCCAGCAGTGAAACGAGGACTTTTACTATGGGCTACACCTTC.

The V and J genes are TRBV20-1 and TRBJ1-6; D perhaps matches TRBD1 (6 bases). The germline V gene encodes CDR1 DFQATT and CDR2 SNEGSKA (reference sequence). V dropped 6 bases and J dropped 10 bases, with 28 bases sitting between them. The CDR3 sequence is 17 residues long. CDR3 coding DNA: TGCAGTGCCAGTGGCGGGGGCGGAAACTCCATAGGCTCACCCCTCCACTTT. Its protein product is CSASGGGGNSIGSPLHF.

This clonotype was counted between two and nine times. The V call is TRBV27, the J call TRBJ2-7, with D hard to call. Trimming removed 5 bases from V and 0 bases from J, with 11 bases in between. This CDR3 comprises 14 residues. Germline CDR1 reads MNHEY; CDR2 reads SMNVEV (reference sequence). DNA of the CDR3: TGTGCCAGCAGTATCCAAACAGCCTCCTACGAGCAGTACTTC. Its translation: CASSIQTASYEQYF.

The chain recombines TRBV5-1 with TRBJ2-1; a possible D gene is TRBD1 (6 bases). The CDR3 contains 15 residues. Germline V lookup: CDR1 SGHRS, CDR2 YFSETQ. Trimming cost V 1 base and J 4 bases, with 12 bases left between them. The CDR3 is CASSLRGIDYNEQFF. The CDR3 bases are TGCGCCAGCAGCTTGAGGGGGATTGATTACAATGAGCAGTTCTTC.

This clonotype was observed a few times. V usage is TRBV29-1 and J usage is TRBJ2-7; possibly TRBD1 or TRBD2 for D (5 bases each). CDR3 size: 13 residues. V lost 6 bases and J 5 bases, leaving 17 bases between the germline ends. Germline CDR1 SQVTM, CDR2 ANQGSEA. The DNA of the CDR3 is TGCAGCGTCTCCGGGACGCCGGCCCACGAGCAGTACTTC. Protein product: CSVSGTPAHEQYF.

The chain couples TRBV5-1 to TRBJ2-3; D gene uncertain. This CDR3 is 13 amino acids long. Germline V gene data show CDR1 as SGHRS and CDR2 as YFSETQ. V lost 3 bases and J 5 bases, leaving 10 bases between the germline ends. The CDR3 is CASSWPRGDTQYF. In DNA form, the CDR3 reads TGCGCCAGCAGCTGGCCGCGAGGAGATACGCAGTATTTT. The full variable domain, its missing parts supplied by reference TRBV5-1 and TRBJ2-3, is KAGVTQTPRYLIKTRGQQVTLSCSPISGHRSVSWYQQTPGQGLQFLFEYFSETQRNKGNFPGRFSGRQFSNSRSEMNVSTLELGDSALYLCASSWPRGDTQYFGPGTRLTVL.

CDR3 bases: TGTGCCAGCACCCCCGGGGGAAGGTCCGAAAAACTGTTTTTT. Translated, it gives CASTPGGRSEKLFF. The V and J genes are TRBV7-9 and TRBJ1-4, with D tentatively TRBD1 (5 bases). CDR1 and CDR2 (germline): SEHNR, FQNEAQ (reference sequence). The CDR3 covers 14 residues. Deletions cut 7 bases from V and 8 bases from J, with 17 bases between.

This chain connects TRBV20-1 to TRBJ2-7; 7 bases fit TRBD2. The J call is doubtful: the DNA matches TRBJ2-4 better. CDR3 length: 16 amino acids. From germline, CDR1 is DFQATT and CDR2 SNEGSKA (reference sequence). CDR3: CSATPPVGLVANIQYF. CDR3 nucleotide sequence: TGCAGTGCCACCCCACCGGTCGGACTAGTTGCAAACATTCAGTACTTC.

This chain links TRBV7-2 with TRBJ1-2; D remains unclear. The germline V gene encodes CDR1 SGHTA and CDR2 FQGNSA. V was pared by 1 base and J by 3 bases, with 9 bases between. The CDR3 spans 14 residues. The CDR3: CASSLVTAHYGYTF. CDR3 in DNA: TGTGCCAGCAGCTTAGTAACCGCTCACTATGGCTACACCTTC.

This clonotype showed up many times. The CDR3 region has the DNA TGCGCCAGCAGTGATTACGAGCAGTACTTC. Amino acids: CASSDYEQYF. The chain is built from TRBV10-2 and TRBJ2-7; D gene unclear. CDR3 length equals 10 residues. Germline V gene sequence: CDR1 WSHSY, CDR2 SAAADI. The ends were cut back, 3 bases at V and 4 bases at J, with 1 base in the middle.

This clonotype was detected many times. The chain combines TRBV5-1 with TRBJ2-3; no reliable D call. This CDR3 spans 13 amino acids. Germline CDR1 and CDR2: SGHRS and YFSETQ. The germline V and J ends were trimmed by 3 bases and 0 bases, with 5 bases remaining between them. The CDR3 loop reads CASSSGSTDTQYF. The CDR3 nucleotides are TGCGCCAGCAGCTCGGGTAGCACAGATACGCAGTATTTT.

This chain uses TRBV12-3 or TRBV12-4 with TRBJ2-2; weak D call: TRBD2 (6 bases). The CDR3 contains 16 residues. The V end was cut by 5 bases, the J end by 0 bases, with 13 bases between. CDR3 region: CASSRPGLANTGELFF. The CDR3 DNA is TGTGCCAGCAGTCGCCCGGGACTCGCGAACACCGGGGAGCTGTTTTTT.

This chain joins TRBV2 and TRBJ2-7; 8 positions agree with TRBD1. V shed 6 bases and J 6 bases; nucleotides not matched to a gene: 7. The CDR3 loop spans 13 amino acids. Germline V CDR1 and CDR2: SNHLY, FYNNEI. The CDR3 nucleotides are TGTGCCAGCAGCGGACAGGGCCCTCGCGAGCAGTACTTC. Translation: CASSGQGPREQYF. Based on the CDR3 plus reference TRBV2 and TRBJ2-7, the full variable domain is EPEVTQTPSHQVTQMGQEVILRCVPISNHLYFYWYRQILGQKVEFLVSFYNNEISEKSEIFDDQFSVERPDGSNFTLKIRSTKLEDSAMYFCASSGQGPREQYFGPGTRLTVT.

This chain links TRBV20-1 with TRBJ2-7; 9 bases align to TRBD2. In germline, CDR1 is DFQATT, CDR2 SNEGSKA (reference sequence). With 2 bases clipped from V and 3 bases from J, the junction kept 8 bases outside the gene matches. The CDR3 consists of 15 residues. CDR3 bases: TGCAGTGCTAGATCAACCGGGACTAGCAGCTACGAGCAGTACTTC. It encodes CSARSTGTSSYEQYF.